Sequencing of this T cell receptor beta chain was carried out in a study of blood T cell repertoires in COVID-19 (dated by TCRdb to about 2020). Background on the whole study: Samples from collaborators originated in the United States, Italy and Spain and spanned both the acute and convalescent phases of COVID-19. The material from the prospective study consisted of cDNA or gDNA derived from T cells, B-cell-depleted T cells, or PBMCs. Deeply sampled blood TCRbeta repertoires from subjects exposed to, actively infected with, or recovered from COVID-19 were included in the dataset. The repertoires were released in a freely available public database meant as a resource for research on the immune response to SARS-CoV-2. The samples were drawn from two sources: the first 160 participants of the ongoing ImmuneRACE study, and 950 to 1,500 subjects contributed by 6 global collaborators. Nearly every sample came with metadata listing a de-identified subject ID, COVID-19 status, age in years and sex. Where available, HLA class I and class II types were obtained from metadata supplied by the sample provider rather than from assay-based typing.

In the prospective study, participants were roughly 18 to 95 years old, resided in about two dozen geographic areas of the United States, and were enrolled through a virtual design. In the prospective study, cohorts were assigned on the basis of participant-reported clinical history obtained from a screening survey and a study questionnaire. ImmuneRACE Cohort 3 recovered participants were defined by two consecutive negative NP/OP PCR tests, healthcare professional clearance, or symptom resolution. In the prospective study, mobile phlebotomists collected whole blood, serum and a nasopharyngeal or oropharyngeal swab from each participant. Prospective study participants could optionally give additional blood draws and questionnaires over an approximately two-month period. Blood samples from the prospective study were shipped frozen or at room temperature prior to DNA extraction. General conclusions and limits of the study: The quantity of clinical and demographic metadata differed by source and by participant and was supplied without curation.

TCRbeta CDR3 regions were amplified from genomic DNA by means of the immunoSEQ Assay, a bias-controlled multiplex PCR. As for the original processing: Nucleated cell counts per sample were estimated from amplification of reference gene primers within the assay. Sequence reads were collapsed and filtered to measure the absolute abundance of every unique TCRbeta CDR3 rearrangement. Productive Simpson clonality was computed per sample as the square root of Simpson's diversity index over productive rearrangements. The table was pulled from immuneACCESS by TCRdb, which kept in-frame rearrangements only. Such tables lose some clones; where checked, under half of the loss comes from unresolved V genes, and the rest has no known cause. V, J and clone size reflect that table, while D and trimming were determined from the DNA. The table for this sample lists some 340,000 clones; about 89% of them were counted only once. The top ten clonotypes cover approximately 5.3% of the sample.

The germline V gene supplies CDR1 SGHVS and CDR2 FQNEAQ. V lost 2 bases and J lost 4 bases; the stretch between them is 6 bases long. From its cysteine to its phenylalanine, the CDR3 spans 13 amino acids. The CDR3 DNA has 39 bases and is translated from base 1. On this clone: Its target antigen remains unknown. No base quality information exists; no much larger clone differs at one position.

The receptor was isolated from a woman aged 25 to 45 who had recovered from COVID-19. The rearrangement combines TRBV7-8 with TRBJ1-3; tentative D gene TRBD1, with 6 bases matching. Sequencing was carried out using PBMCs or T cells enriched from blood (not recorded which). The CDR3 sequence is CASSLQGGNTIYF. At the DNA level, the sequence is TGTGCCAGCAGCTTACAGGGGGGAAACACCATATATTTT.